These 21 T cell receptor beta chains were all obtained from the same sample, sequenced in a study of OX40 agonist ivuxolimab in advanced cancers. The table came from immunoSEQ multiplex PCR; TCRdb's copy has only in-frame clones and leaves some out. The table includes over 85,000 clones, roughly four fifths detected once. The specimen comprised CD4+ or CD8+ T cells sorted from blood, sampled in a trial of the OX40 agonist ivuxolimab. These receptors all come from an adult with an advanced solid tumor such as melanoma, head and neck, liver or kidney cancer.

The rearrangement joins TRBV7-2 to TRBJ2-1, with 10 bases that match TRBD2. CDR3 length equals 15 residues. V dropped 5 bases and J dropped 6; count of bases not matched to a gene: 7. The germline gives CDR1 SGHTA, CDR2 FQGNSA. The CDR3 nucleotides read TGTGCCAGCAGCCCTACTAGCGGGATAGGCAATGAGCAGTTCTTC. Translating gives CASSPTSGIGNEQFF.

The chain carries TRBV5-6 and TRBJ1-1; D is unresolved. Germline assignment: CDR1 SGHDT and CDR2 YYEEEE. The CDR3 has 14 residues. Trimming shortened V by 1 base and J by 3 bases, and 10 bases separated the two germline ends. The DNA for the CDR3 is TGTGCCAGCAGCTTGCCCGGGAGCGACACTGAAGCTTTCTTT. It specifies CASSLPGSDTEAFF.

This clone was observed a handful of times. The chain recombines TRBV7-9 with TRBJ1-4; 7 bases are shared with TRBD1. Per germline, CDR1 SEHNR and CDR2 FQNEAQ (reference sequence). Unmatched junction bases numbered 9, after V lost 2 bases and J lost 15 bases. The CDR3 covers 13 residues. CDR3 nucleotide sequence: TGTGCCAGCAGCTTATCCCGGGACAGCTCTTTGTTTTTT. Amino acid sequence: CASSLSRDSSLFF.

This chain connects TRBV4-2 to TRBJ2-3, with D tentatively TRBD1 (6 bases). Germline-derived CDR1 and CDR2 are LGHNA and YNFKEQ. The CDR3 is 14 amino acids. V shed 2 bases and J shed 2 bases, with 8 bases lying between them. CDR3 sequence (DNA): TGTGCCAGCAGCCAACAGGGGAACACAGATACGCAGTATTTT. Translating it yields CASSQQGNTDTQYF.

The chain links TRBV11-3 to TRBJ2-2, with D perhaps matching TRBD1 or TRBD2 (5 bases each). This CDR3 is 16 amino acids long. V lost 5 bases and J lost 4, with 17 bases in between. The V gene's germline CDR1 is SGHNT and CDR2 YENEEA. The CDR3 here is CASSMGTVSGTGELFF. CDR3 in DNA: TGTGCCAGCAGCATGGGGACGGTGTCGGGCACCGGGGAGCTGTTTTTT.

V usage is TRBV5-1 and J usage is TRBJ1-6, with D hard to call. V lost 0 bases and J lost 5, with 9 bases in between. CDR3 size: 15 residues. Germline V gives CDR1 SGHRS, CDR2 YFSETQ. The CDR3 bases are TGCGCCAGCAGCTTGGACTGGGTTAATAATTCACCCCTCCACTTT. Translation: CASSLDWVNNSPLHF.

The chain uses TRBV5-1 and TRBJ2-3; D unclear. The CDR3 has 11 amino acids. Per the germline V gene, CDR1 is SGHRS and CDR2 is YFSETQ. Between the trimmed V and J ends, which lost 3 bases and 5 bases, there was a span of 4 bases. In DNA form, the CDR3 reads TGCGCCAGCAGCTATGGAGATACGCAGTATTTT. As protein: CASSYGDTQYF.

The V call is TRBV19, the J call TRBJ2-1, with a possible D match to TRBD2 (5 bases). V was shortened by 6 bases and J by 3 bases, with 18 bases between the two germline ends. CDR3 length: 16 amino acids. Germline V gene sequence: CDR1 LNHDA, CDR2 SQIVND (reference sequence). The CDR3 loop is CASSLEGRLNYNEQFF. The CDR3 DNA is TGTGCCAGTAGCCTCGAGGGCCGACTAAACTACAATGAGCAGTTCTTC.

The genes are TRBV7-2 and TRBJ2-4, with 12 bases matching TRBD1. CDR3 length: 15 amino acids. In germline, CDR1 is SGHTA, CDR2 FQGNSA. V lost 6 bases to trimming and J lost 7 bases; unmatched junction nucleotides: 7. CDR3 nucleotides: TGTGCCAGCAGGTATCCGGGACAGGGGGCGAACATTCAGTACTTC. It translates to CASRYPGQGANIQYF.

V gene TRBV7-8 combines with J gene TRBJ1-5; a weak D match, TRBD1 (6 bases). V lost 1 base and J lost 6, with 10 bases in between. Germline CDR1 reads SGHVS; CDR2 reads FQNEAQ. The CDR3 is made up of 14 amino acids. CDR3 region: CASSLEGGGQPQHF. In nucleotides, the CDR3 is TGTGCCAGCAGCTTAGAAGGAGGGGGTCAGCCCCAGCATTTT.

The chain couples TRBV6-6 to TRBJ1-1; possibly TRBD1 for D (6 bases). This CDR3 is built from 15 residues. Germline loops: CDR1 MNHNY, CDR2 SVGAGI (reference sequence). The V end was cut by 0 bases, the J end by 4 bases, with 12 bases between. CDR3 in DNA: TGTGCCAGCAGTTACTCGAGGGGAGGGGGCACTGAAGCTTTCTTT. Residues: CASSYSRGGGTEAFF.

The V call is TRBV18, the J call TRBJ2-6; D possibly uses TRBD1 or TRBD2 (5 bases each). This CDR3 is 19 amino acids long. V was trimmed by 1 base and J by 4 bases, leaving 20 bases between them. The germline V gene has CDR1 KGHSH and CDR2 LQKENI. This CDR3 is CASSPLKGRKTLGANVLTF. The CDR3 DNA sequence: TGTGCCAGCTCACCACTTAAGGGACGAAAAACGCTAGGGGCCAACGTCCTGACTTTC. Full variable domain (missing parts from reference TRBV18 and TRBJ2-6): NAGVMQNPRHLVRRRGQEARLRCSPMKGHSHVYWYRQLPEEGLKFMVYLQKENIIDESGMPKERFSAEFPKEGPSILRIQQVVRGDSAAYFCASSPLKGRKTLGANVLTFGAGSRLTVL.

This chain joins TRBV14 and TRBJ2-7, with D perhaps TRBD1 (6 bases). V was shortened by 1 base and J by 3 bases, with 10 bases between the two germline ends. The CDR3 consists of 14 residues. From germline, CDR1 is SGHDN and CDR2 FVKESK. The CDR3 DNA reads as TGTGCCAGCAGCCAAGGGGACACGTTCTACGAGCAGTACTTC. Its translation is CASSQGDTFYEQYF.

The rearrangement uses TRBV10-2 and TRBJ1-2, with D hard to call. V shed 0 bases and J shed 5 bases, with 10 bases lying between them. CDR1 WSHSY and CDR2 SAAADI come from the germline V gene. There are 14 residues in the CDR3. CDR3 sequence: CASSESGRTYGYTF. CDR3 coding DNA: TGCGCCAGCAGTGAGTCCGGGCGGACTTATGGCTACACCTTC.

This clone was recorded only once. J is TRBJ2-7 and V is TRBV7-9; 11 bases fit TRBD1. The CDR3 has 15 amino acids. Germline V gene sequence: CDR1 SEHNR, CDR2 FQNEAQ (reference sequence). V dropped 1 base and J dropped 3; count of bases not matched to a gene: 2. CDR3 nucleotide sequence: TGTGCCAGCAGCTTAGGTGGGACAGGGGGCTACGAGCAGTACTTC. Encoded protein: CASSLGGTGGYEQYF.

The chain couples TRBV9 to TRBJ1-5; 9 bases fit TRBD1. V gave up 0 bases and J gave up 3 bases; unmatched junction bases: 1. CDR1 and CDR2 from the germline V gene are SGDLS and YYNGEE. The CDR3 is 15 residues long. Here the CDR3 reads CASSVGDRDNQPQHF. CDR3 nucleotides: TGTGCCAGCAGCGTAGGGGACAGGGACAATCAGCCCCAGCATTTT.

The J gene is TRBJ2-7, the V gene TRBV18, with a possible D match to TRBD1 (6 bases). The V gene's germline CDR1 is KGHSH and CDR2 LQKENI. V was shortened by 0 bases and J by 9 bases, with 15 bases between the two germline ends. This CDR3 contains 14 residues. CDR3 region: CASSPPGAGAMQYF. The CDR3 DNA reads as TGTGCCAGCTCACCACCGGGGGCAGGGGCGATGCAGTACTTC.

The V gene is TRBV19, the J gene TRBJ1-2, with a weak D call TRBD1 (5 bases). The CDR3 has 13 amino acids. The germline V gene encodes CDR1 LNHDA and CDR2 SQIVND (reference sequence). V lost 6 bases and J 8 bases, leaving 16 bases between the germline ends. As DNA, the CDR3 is TGTGCCAGTAGCGAGACAGTAACCAACGGCTACACCTTC. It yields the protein CASSETVTNGYTF.

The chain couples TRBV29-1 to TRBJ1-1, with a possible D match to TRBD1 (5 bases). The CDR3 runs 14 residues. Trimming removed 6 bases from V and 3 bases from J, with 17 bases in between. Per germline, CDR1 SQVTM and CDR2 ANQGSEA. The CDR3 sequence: CSVKLPGRDTEAFF. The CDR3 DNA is TGCAGCGTGAAACTCCCAGGGAGGGACACTGAAGCTTTCTTT.

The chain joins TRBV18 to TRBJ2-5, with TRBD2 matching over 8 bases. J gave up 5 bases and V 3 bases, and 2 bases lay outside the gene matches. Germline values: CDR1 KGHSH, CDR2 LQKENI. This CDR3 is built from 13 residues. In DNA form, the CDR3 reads TGTGCCAGCTCACCGACTAGCGCGGAGACCCAGTACTTC. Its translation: CASSPTSAETQYF.

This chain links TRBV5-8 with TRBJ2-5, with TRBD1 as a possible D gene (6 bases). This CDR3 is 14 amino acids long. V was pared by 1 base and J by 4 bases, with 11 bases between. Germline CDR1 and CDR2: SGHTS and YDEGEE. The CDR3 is CASSLMMGAETQYF. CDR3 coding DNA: TGTGCCAGCAGCTTGATGATGGGGGCAGAGACCCAGTACTTC.